This passage covers 20 T cell receptor beta chains from one sample sequenced in a study of blood T cell repertoires in COVID-19. TCRdb's table, derived via immunoSEQ multiplex PCR, lists solely in-frame clones and lacks some. Seen here are around 300,000 clones, 70% to 90% observed once, and the top ten hold 3% to 4%. The sequencing input was peripheral blood. These receptors all stem from a woman in her thirties or forties with acute or convalescent COVID-19.

The CDR3 is CASSPGTGGYEQYV. In DNA form, the CDR3 reads TGCGCCAGCAGTCCCGGGACAGGGGGCTACGAGCAGTACGTC. V gene TRBV10-2 combines with J gene TRBJ2-7, with 11 bases fitting TRBD1. CDR1 and CDR2 (germline): WSHSY, SAAADI. Germline trimming cut 5 bases from V and 3 bases from J; bases unmatched to any gene: 3. The CDR3 runs to 14 residues.

This clone was recorded a few times. This chain uses TRBV30 with TRBJ1-2; D gene unclear. V lost 3 bases to trimming and J lost 8 bases, with 10 bases between them. CDR1 and CDR2 (germline): GTSNPN, SVGIG (reference sequence). The CDR3 is 11 residues long. This chain's CDR3 is CAWRSRWGYTF. Written as DNA, the CDR3 is TGTGCCTGGAGGTCGAGGTGGGGCTACACCTTC.

The chain joins TRBV6-6 to TRBJ1-2; no clear D gene. From germline, CDR1 is MNHNY and CDR2 SVGAGI (reference sequence). V lost 4 bases and J lost 4, with 13 bases in between. The CDR3 sequence is 14 residues long. CDR3 region: CASSSLQVSYGYTF. CDR3 in DNA: TGTGCCAGCAGTTCACTCCAGGTTAGCTATGGCTACACCTTC.

The genes are TRBV5-4 and TRBJ1-2; 7 nucleotides match TRBD1. From germline, CDR1 is SGHNT and CDR2 YYREEE (reference sequence). This CDR3 spans 15 amino acids. V shed 3 bases and J 4 bases; nucleotides not matched to a gene: 9. CDR3 sequence reads: CASSSPTGSLYGYTF. CDR3 sequence (DNA): TGTGCCAGCAGCTCCCCGACAGGGAGTCTCTATGGCTACACCTTC.

The CDR3 loop is CASSYRGTAQETQYF. The CDR3 DNA reads TGTGCCAGCAGTTACCGCGGGACAGCTCAAGAGACCCAGTACTTC. The chain combines TRBV6-2 or TRBV6-3 with TRBJ2-5, with D possibly being TRBD1 (7 bases). V was pared by 2 bases and J by 2 bases, with 12 bases between. Per germline, CDR1 MNHEY and CDR2 SVGEGT. CDR3 length equals 15 residues.

The rearrangement uses TRBV2 and TRBJ1-2, with TRBD1 as a possible D gene (6 bases). CDR1 is SNHLY, CDR2 FYNNEI, per germline. CDR3 size: 15 residues. Trimming pared 4 bases from V and 0 bases from J, leaving 12 bases between. The CDR3 sequence: CASSVVTGANYGYTF. Written as DNA, the CDR3 is TGTGCCAGCAGTGTTGTGACAGGTGCTAACTATGGCTACACCTTC.

This chain joins TRBV15 and TRBJ1-1; TRBD1 might be the D (5 bases). The length of the CDR3 is 14 residues. Germline V CDR1 and CDR2: LNHNV, YYDKDF (reference sequence). Trimming stripped 1 base from V and 1 base from J, with 7 bases between. The CDR3 loop reads CATSRATGNTEAFF. The CDR3 region has the DNA TGTGCCACCAGCAGAGCTACAGGGAACACTGAAGCTTTCTTT.

The V gene is TRBV3-1 (or the pseudogene TRBV3-2), the J gene TRBJ1-1, with 7 positions matching TRBD1. Germline V gene sequence: CDR1 LGHDT, CDR2 YNNKEL (reference sequence). The V and J ends lost 6 bases and 6 bases, in that order; junction bases with no gene match: 7. This CDR3 is 13 amino acids long. The CDR3 reads CASSREGASEAFF. DNA of the CDR3: TGTGCCAGCAGTCGAGAGGGGGCGTCTGAAGCTTTCTTT.

The chain couples TRBV11-1 to TRBJ2-5; 10 bases match TRBD2. CDR3 size: 16 residues. V lost 1 base and J lost 3; bases outside the gene matches: 5. The V gene's germline CDR1 is SGHAT and CDR2 FQDESV (reference sequence). The CDR3 sequence is CASSLGRTSGKETQYF. The CDR3 DNA sequence: TGTGCCAGCAGCTTAGGAAGGACTAGCGGTAAAGAGACCCAGTACTTC.

The chain couples TRBV7-7 to TRBJ2-5; perhaps TRBD1 as D (6 bases). Trimming took off 1 base at V and 4 bases at J, with 16 bases between the two ends. Germline CDR1 SSHAT, CDR2 FNYEAQ (reference sequence). This CDR3 contains 16 residues. The CDR3 DNA reads as TGTGCCAGCAGCTTAGGGTTACAGGGTAGGGGAGAGACCCAGTACTTC. This codes for CASSLGLQGRGETQYF.

The rearrangement joins TRBV7-3 to TRBJ2-2, with TRBD2 identical over 10 bases. Unmatched junction bases numbered 1, after V lost 2 bases and J lost 1 base. The CDR3 is 16 residues long. CDR1 is SGHTA, CDR2 FQGTGA, per germline. CDR3 in amino acids: CASSLLAGGNTGELFF. CDR3 coding DNA: TGTGCCAGCAGCTTATTAGCGGGGGGGAACACCGGGGAGCTGTTTTTT.

This clone was observed once. The V and J genes are TRBV30 and TRBJ2-2; no reliable D call. The germline gives CDR1 GTSNPN, CDR2 SVGIG (reference sequence). The CDR3 totals 13 residues. V lost 4 bases to trimming and J lost 2 bases, with 8 bases between them. The CDR3 DNA reads as TGTGCCTGGACTACAGCAAACACCGGGGAGCTGTTTTTT. It translates to CAWTTANTGELFF. The full variable domain, in which reference TRBV30 and TRBJ2-2 provide the parts outside the CDR3, is SQTIHQWPATLVQPVGSPLSLECTVEGTSNPNLYWYRQAAGRGLQLLFYSVGIGQISSEVPQNLSASRPQDRQFILSSKKLLLSDSGFYLCAWTTANTGELFFGEGSRLTVL.

The V and J genes are TRBV5-1 and TRBJ1-2; a weak D match, TRBD1 (6 bases). This CDR3 comprises 15 residues. The germline V and J ends were trimmed by 4 bases and 0 bases, with 13 bases remaining between them. The germline V gene has CDR1 SGHRS and CDR2 YFSETQ. The CDR3 sequence: CASSQPDRSNYGYTF. For the CDR3, the DNA is TGCGCCAGCAGCCAACCGGACAGATCTAACTATGGCTACACCTTC.

The chain employs TRBV7-2 and TRBJ2-5; 10 bases are shared with TRBD2. CDR3 length: 15 residues. V shed 2 bases and J 5 bases; nucleotides not matched to a gene: 5. Germline V lookup: CDR1 SGHTA, CDR2 FQGNSA. CDR3 sequence reads: CASSLSSGGLETQYF. DNA for the CDR3: TGTGCCAGCAGCTTAAGTAGCGGGGGGTTGGAGACCCAGTACTTC.

The J gene is TRBJ2-1, the V gene TRBV7-8; D is ambiguous. The CDR3 totals 15 residues. V was pared by 4 bases and J by 8 bases, with 18 bases between. Germline CDR1 and CDR2: SGHVS and FQNEAQ. This CDR3 reads CASSSGLWPVDEQFF. CDR3 DNA: TGTGCCAGCAGCTCAGGATTGTGGCCCGTGGATGAGCAGTTCTTC. Filled out from reference TRBV7-8 and TRBJ2-1, the complete variable domain reads GAGVSQSPRYKVAKRGQDVALRCDPISGHVSLFWYQQALGQGPEFLTYFQNEAQLDKSGLPSDRFFAERPEGSVSTLKIQRTQQEDSAVYLCASSSGLWPVDEQFFGPGTRLTVL.

The chain joins TRBV5-1 to TRBJ2-3; 8 bases agree with TRBD2. The V segment lost 3 bases and the J segment 3 bases; nucleotides outside the gene matches: 6. The CDR3 is made up of 15 amino acids. Germline CDR1 SGHRS, CDR2 YFSETQ. The CDR3 spells CASSSTGGPTDTQYF. The CDR3 DNA follows: TGCGCCAGCAGCTCCACGGGGGGGCCTACAGATACGCAGTATTTT.

The gene calls are TRBV6-1 and TRBJ1-2; D is possibly TRBD1 (5 bases). Germline loops: CDR1 MNHNS, CDR2 SASEGT. V lost 2 bases to trimming and J lost 2 bases, with 6 bases between them. The CDR3 sequence is 13 residues long. CDR3 residues: CASSEPGNYGYTF. In DNA, the CDR3 is TGTGCCAGCAGTGAACCAGGGAACTATGGCTACACCTTC.

The chain couples TRBV12-3 or TRBV12-4 to TRBJ1-2; a possible D gene is TRBD1 (6 bases). V was trimmed by 10 bases and J by 7 bases, leaving 16 bases between them. This CDR3 spans 12 amino acids. The CDR3 reads CATTRGMGGYTF. The CDR3 bases are TGTGCCACAACGAGGGGGATGGGTGGCTACACCTTC.

This chain uses TRBV10-2 with TRBJ2-1, with TRBD1 as a possible D gene (5 bases). The V end lost 0 bases, the J end lost 3 bases, and 12 bases lay between the germline ends. The CDR3 sequence is 16 residues long. Germline values: CDR1 WSHSY, CDR2 SAAADI. This chain's CDR3 is CASSESAGQYYNEQFF. CDR3 DNA sequence: TGCGCCAGCAGTGAGTCGGCAGGGCAGTACTACAATGAGCAGTTCTTC.

The chain couples TRBV2 to TRBJ2-4, with D possibly TRBD1 on 5 matching bases. From germline, CDR1 is SNHLY and CDR2 FYNNEI. This CDR3 is 16 amino acids long. Trimming stripped 6 bases from V and 0 bases from J, with 15 bases between. Here the CDR3 DNA reads TGTGCCAGCAGCGACTTCAGGGTACTAGCCAAAAACATTCAGTACTTC. Its protein is CASSDFRVLAKNIQYF.